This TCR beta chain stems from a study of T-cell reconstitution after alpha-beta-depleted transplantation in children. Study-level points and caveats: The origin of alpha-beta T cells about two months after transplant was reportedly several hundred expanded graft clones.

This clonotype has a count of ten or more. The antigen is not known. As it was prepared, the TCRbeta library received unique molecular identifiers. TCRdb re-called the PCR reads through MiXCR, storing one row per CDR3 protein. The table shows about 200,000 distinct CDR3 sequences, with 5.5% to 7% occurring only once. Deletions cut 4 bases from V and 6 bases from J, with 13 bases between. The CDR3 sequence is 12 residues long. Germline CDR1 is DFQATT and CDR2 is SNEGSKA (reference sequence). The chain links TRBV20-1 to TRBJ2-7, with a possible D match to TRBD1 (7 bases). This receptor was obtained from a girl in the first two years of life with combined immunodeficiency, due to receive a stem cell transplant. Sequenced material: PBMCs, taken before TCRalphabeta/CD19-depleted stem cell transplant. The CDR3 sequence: CSAKVQGGEQYF. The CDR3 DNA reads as TGCAGTGCTAAGGTTCAGGGGGGCGAGCAGTACTTC.